This entry is about one T cell receptor (beta chain). What it recognizes is unknown. This record comes from a study of cytomegalovirus exposure and HLA in healthy donors. Study-level background: The same platform used for the approximately 670 first-cohort repertoires was also used for the 95 to 150 validation repertoires, as a later analysis reported. The study's findings and limits: The TCR clusters that emerged in the first cohort tended, a later analysis found, to co-occur in the 95 to 150 validation repertoires. As confirmed in vitro, three CMV-associated chains were specific for CMV antigens. The study put under 200 TCR beta chains on its list as cytomegalovirus-associated.

TCRdb's copy holds only in-frame clones and misses some; the assay was immunoSEQ multiplex PCR. The sample shows about 160,000 clones, more than 75% of them seen only once. Germline CDR1 SGHRS, CDR2 YFSETQ. This CDR3 comprises 16 residues. Trimming took off 0 bases at V and 5 bases at J, with 17 bases between the two ends. Sequencing was carried out using PBMCs. The clonotype was recovered from a young man in good health and CMV-seronegative. The chain employs TRBV5-1 and TRBJ2-5; a weak D match, TRBD1 (6 bases). The CDR3 sequence: CASSLAPSTGQETQYF. The CDR3 nucleotides are TGCGCCAGCAGCTTGGCCCCTAGCACAGGGCAGGAGACCCAGTACTTC.